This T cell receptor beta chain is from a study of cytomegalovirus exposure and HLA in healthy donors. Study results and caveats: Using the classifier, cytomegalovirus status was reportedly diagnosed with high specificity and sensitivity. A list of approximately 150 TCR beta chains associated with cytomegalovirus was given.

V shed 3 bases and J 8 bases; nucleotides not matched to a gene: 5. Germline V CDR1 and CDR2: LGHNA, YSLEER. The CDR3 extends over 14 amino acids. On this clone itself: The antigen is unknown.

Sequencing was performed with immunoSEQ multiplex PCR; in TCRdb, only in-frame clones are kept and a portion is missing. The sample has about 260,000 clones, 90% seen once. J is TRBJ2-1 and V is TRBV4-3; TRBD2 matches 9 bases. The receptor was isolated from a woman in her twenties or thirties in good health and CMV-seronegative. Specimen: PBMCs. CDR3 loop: CASSQGTSPDEQFF. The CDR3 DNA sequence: TGCGCCAGCAGCCAGGGGACTAGCCCCGATGAGCAGTTCTTC.